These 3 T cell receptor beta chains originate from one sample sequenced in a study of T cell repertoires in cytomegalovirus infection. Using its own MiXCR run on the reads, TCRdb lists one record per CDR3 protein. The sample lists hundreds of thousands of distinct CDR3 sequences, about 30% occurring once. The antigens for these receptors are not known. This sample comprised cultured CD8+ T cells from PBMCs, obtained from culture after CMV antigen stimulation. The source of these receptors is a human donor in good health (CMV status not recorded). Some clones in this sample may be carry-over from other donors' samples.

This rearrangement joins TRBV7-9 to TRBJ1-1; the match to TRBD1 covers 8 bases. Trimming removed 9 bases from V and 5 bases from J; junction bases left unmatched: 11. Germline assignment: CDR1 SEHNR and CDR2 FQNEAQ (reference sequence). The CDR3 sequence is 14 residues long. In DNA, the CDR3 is TGTGCCAGTAAAAAACGGACAGGGCTGACTGAAGCTTTCTTT. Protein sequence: CASKKRTGLTEAFF.

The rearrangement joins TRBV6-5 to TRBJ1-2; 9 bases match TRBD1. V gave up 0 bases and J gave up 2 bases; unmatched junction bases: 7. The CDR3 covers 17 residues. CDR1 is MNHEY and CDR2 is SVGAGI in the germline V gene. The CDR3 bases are TGTGCCAGCAGTTACTCGATCGGACAGGGGAGCAACTATGGCTACACCTTC. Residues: CASSYSIGQGSNYGYTF.

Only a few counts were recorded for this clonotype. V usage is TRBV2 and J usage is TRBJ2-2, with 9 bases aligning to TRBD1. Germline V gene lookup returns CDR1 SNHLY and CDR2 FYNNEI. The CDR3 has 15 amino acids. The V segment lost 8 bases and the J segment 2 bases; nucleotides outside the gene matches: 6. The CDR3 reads CASGGQGRNTGELFF. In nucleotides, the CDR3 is TGTGCCAGCGGGGGACAGGGACGAAACACCGGGGAGCTGTTTTTT. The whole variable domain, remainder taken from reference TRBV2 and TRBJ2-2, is EPEVTQTPSHQVTQMGQEVILRCVPISNHLYFYWYRQILGQKVEFLVSFYNNEISEKSEIFDDQFSVERPDGSNFTLKIRSTKLEDSAMYFCASGGQGRNTGELFFGEGSRLTVL.